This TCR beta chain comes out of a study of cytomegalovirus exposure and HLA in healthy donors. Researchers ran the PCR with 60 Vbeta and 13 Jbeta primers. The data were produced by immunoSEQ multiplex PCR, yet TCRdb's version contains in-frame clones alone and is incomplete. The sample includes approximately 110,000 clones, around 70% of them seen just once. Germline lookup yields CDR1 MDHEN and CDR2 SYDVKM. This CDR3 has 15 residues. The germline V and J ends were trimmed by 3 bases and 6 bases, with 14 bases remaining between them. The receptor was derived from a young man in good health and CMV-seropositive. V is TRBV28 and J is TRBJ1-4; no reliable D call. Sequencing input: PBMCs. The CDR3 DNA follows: TGTGCCAGCAGTTTCGGTCTTGGGCAGCATGAAAAACTGTTTTTT. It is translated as CASSFGLGQHEKLFF.